Reported below is one T cell receptor (beta chain). Its antigen remains unknown. The protocol was immunoSEQ multiplex PCR, while the TCRdb copy is restricted to in-frame clones and leaves out a portion. The sample has roughly 2,300,000 clones, around 93% seen once; the top ten hold 0.3% to 0.4%. The record originates from a study of shared clonotypes between healthy human individuals. About the study: Samples came from a couple of female and a few male donors aged 18 to 49.

Study conclusions and caveats: Several donors shared about 4.5% of their naive CD4 clonotypes. Naive subsets, compared against memory subsets, generally had larger estimated richness values.

Negatively enriched CD4+ T cells were divided by CD45RA into naive and memory. The CDR3 has 16 amino acids. The germline V gene has CDR1 MGHRA and CDR2 YSYEKL. V dropped 0 bases and J dropped 1 base, with 10 bases sitting between them. The clonotype originates from a man younger than 30 in good health. Some clones in this sample may be carry-over from other donors' samples. The material sequenced was naive CD4+ T cells from PBMCs. Stated subset: CD45RA+ positively selected. The chain is built from TRBV4-1 and TRBJ1-5; tentatively, D is TRBD1 (6 bases). The DNA of the CDR3 is TGCGCCAGCAGCCAAGATCAGGGGCGAAGCAATCAGCCCCAGCATTTT. The encoded protein is CASSQDQGRSNQPQHF.